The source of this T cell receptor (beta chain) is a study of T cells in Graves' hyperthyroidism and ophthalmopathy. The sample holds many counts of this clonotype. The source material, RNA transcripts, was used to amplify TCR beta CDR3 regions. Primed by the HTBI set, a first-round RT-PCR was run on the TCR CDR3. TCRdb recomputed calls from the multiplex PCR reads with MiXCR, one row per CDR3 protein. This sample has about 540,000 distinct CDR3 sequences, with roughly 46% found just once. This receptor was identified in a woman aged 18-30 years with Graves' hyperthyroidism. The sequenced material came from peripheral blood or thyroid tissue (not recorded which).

CDR3 sequence reads: CASTAQGSPLHF. In nucleotides, the CDR3 is TGTGCCAGCACCGCGCAGGGTTCACCCCTCCACTTT. The V call is TRBV27, the J call TRBJ1-6, with a possible D match to TRBD1 (5 bases). Looked up from germline, CDR1 is MNHEY and CDR2 is SMNVEV (reference sequence). The length of the CDR3 is 12 residues. V was shortened by 7 bases and J by 9 bases, with 10 bases between the two germline ends.